One and the same sample provided the 24 T cell receptor beta chains below, sequenced in a study of T-cell reconstitution after alpha-beta-depleted transplantation in children. Preparing the TCRbeta library involved the use of unique molecular identifiers. From the PCR reads, TCRdb called clonotypes with MiXCR, one entry per CDR3 protein. The sample holds approximately 500,000 distinct CDR3 sequences, about 10% seen once. The sequencing used PBMCs, collected before TCRalphabeta/CD19-depleted stem cell transplant. These receptors were taken from a child under 10 years old with inherited bone marrow failure, due to receive a stem cell transplant.

The gene calls are TRBV19 and TRBJ2-1; D remains ambiguous. Trimming took 1 base from V and 4 from J, leaving 8 bases between them. This CDR3 contains 14 residues. CDR1 and CDR2 (germline): LNHDA, SQIVND (reference sequence). DNA for the CDR3: TGTGCCAGTAGTATAGCAAAGTGGTACAATGAGCAGTTCTTC. Its translation: CASSIAKWYNEQFF.

This clonotype was seen repeatedly, ten times or more. This rearrangement joins TRBV11-2 to TRBJ2-5, with TRBD1 as a possible D gene (5 bases). V lost 3 bases and J lost 7, with 9 bases in between. Germline V gives CDR1 SGHAT, CDR2 FQNNGV. The CDR3 sequence is 12 residues long. This CDR3 is CASSLDQGTQYF. The CDR3 region has the DNA TGTGCCAGCAGCTTGGATCAGGGGACCCAGTACTTC.

This clonotype was observed at least ten times. The rearrangement joins TRBV14 to TRBJ2-7; 8 bases match TRBD2. V trimming: 4 bases; J trimming: 5 bases; junction bases outside the gene matches: 10. The CDR3 loop spans 15 amino acids. Germline V gene sequence: CDR1 SGHDN, CDR2 FVKESK. Written as DNA, the CDR3 is TGTGCCAGCAGCCGATATAGCGGGACATTCCACGAGCAGTACTTC. Translation: CASSRYSGTFHEQYF. Full variable domain (remainder filled in from reference TRBV14 and TRBJ2-7): EAGVTQFPSHSVIEKGQTVTLRCDPISGHDNLYWYRRVMGKEIKFLLHFVKESKQDESGMPNNRFLAERTGGTYSTLKVQPAELEDSGVYFCASSRYSGTFHEQYFGPGTRLTVT.

This clonotype showed up many times. The rearrangement joins TRBV6-1 to TRBJ1-2; 9 bases align to TRBD1. J lost 3 bases, V lost 6 bases, and 5 bases had no gene match. In germline, CDR1 is MNHNS, CDR2 SASEGT. This CDR3 has 14 amino acids. The CDR3 DNA is TGTGCCAGCAGGGACCGGGACAGGGACTATGGCTACACCTTC. The encoded protein is CASRDRDRDYGYTF.

This clonotype was detected once. Just one base apart from a much larger clone, this may be a read error. The chain has TRBV20-1 and TRBJ1-1, with a tentative D call TRBD1 (6 bases). The length of the CDR3 is 12 residues. Germline values: CDR1 DFQATT, CDR2 SNEGSKA (reference sequence). Trimming took 3 bases from V and 3 from J, leaving 8 bases between them. The chain's CDR3 is CSASAGDTEAFF. The CDR3 region has the DNA TGCAGTGCTAGTGCAGGGGACACTGAAGCTTTCTTT.

This clonotype was found many times. The rearrangement joins TRBV7-9 to TRBJ2-6; D gene unclear. Trimming pared 5 bases from V and 0 bases from J, leaving 14 bases between. This CDR3 has 17 residues. Germline V gene sequence: CDR1 SEHNR, CDR2 FQNEAQ (reference sequence). CDR3 sequence reads: CASSPPFLGSGANVLTF. The CDR3 nucleotides are TGTGCCAGCAGCCCCCCTTTTCTGGGCTCTGGGGCCAACGTCCTGACTTTC.

The sample holds many counts of this clonotype. The chain has TRBV5-1 and TRBJ1-1; D is undetermined. The length of the CDR3 is 14 residues. V was trimmed by 0 bases and J by 0 bases, leaving 6 bases between them. Germline CDR1 and CDR2: SGHRS and YFSETQ. The CDR3 nucleotides are TGCGCCAGCAGCTTGGTGGCCTTGAACACTGAAGCTTTCTTT. Encoded protein: CASSLVALNTEAFF.

This clonotype was seen repeatedly, ten times or more. The V and J genes are TRBV12-3 or TRBV12-4 and TRBJ2-2, with D hard to call. With 6 bases removed from V and 6 bases from J, the gap between germline ends came to 14 bases. This CDR3 comprises 14 residues. Written as DNA, the CDR3 is TGTGCCAGCAGACAGCCACCCGCACCCGGGGAGCTGTTTTTT. Translated: CASRQPPAPGELFF.

The sample holds many counts of this clonotype. The CDR3 carries no conserved terminal phenylalanine or tryptophan, so it likely arises from a read error. It is unclear where the CDR3 begins or ends on the DNA, so no DNA is shown, and the CDR3 is as TCRdb lists it. The rearrangement uses TRBV29-1 and TRBJ2-1; the D call TRBD1 from the table was never checked on the DNA. With termini counted, the CDR3 has 10 amino acids. Germline lookup yields CDR1 SQVTM and CDR2 ANQGSEA. This CDR3 is CSVAPQGAFL.

This clonotype was seen ten or more times. The CDR3: CASSGASDRGLYEQYF. The CDR3 region has the DNA TGTGCCAGCAGCGGAGCATCGGACAGGGGGCTTTACGAGCAGTACTTC. The V gene is TRBV11-2, the J gene TRBJ2-7; 11 nucleotides match TRBD1. The trim removed 5 bases at V and 4 bases at J, leaving 10 bases unmatched. Germline values: CDR1 SGHAT, CDR2 FQNNGV. The CDR3 loop spans 16 amino acids.

This clonotype was seen more than once but under ten times. The V and J genes are TRBV4-3 and TRBJ2-1; 12 nucleotides agree with TRBD2. The CDR3 runs 17 residues. Germline V lookup: CDR1 LGHNA, CDR2 YSLEER. V gave up 3 bases and J gave up 6 bases; unmatched junction bases: 9. As DNA, the CDR3 is TGCGCCAGCAGCCATCTCTTCGGACTAGCGGGACCCAATGAGCAGTTCTTC. This sequence encodes CASSHLFGLAGPNEQFF.

This clonotype was picked up many times. The chain couples TRBV20-1 to TRBJ2-4, with D possibly being TRBD2 (7 bases). The germline V gene has CDR1 DFQATT and CDR2 SNEGSKA (reference sequence). The CDR3 has 14 amino acids. Trimming took off 2 bases at V and 6 bases at J, with 14 bases between the two ends. The CDR3 loop reads CSARPQGGVNIQYF. CDR3 in DNA: TGCAGTGCTAGACCACAGGGAGGGGTAAACATTCAGTACTTC.

This clonotype was seen repeatedly, ten times or more. The chain carries TRBV6-1 and TRBJ2-3, with D tentatively TRBD1 or TRBD2 (5 bases each). The CDR3 has 16 residues. Germline lookup yields CDR1 MNHNS and CDR2 SASEGT. The V gene lost 6 bases and the J gene lost 8 bases, with 24 bases spanning the gap. CDR3 loop: CASRHTGTSSQATQYF. The CDR3 DNA reads as TGTGCCAGCAGACACACCGGGACCTCCTCACAGGCTACGCAGTATTTT.

This clonotype was detected many times. The CDR3 sequence is CSVEVGRDEQFF. The CDR3 coding sequence is TGCAGCGTTGAAGTAGGGAGAGATGAGCAGTTCTTC. The J gene is TRBJ2-1, the V gene TRBV29-1, with D perhaps TRBD2 (5 bases). V was pared by 1 base and J by 8 bases, with 9 bases between. This CDR3 has 12 residues. Germline V gene data show CDR1 as SQVTM and CDR2 as ANQGSEA.

This clonotype was recorded at least ten times. The J gene is TRBJ1-1, the V gene TRBV13; 8 positions agree with TRBD1. CDR3 size: 14 residues. V dropped 5 bases and J dropped 5; count of bases not matched to a gene: 7. CDR1 is PRHDT and CDR2 is FYEKMQ in the germline V gene (reference sequence). CDR3 amino acids: CASSPQGEGTEAFF. The CDR3, as DNA: TGTGCCAGCAGCCCACAGGGGGAGGGAACTGAAGCTTTCTTT.

The rearrangement links TRBV15 to TRBJ2-5; D is unresolved. CDR1 LNHNV and CDR2 YYDKDF come from the germline V gene (reference sequence). This CDR3 region has 14 residues. The V and J ends lost 1 base and 1 base respectively, with 7 bases between them. In DNA form, the CDR3 reads TGTGCCACCAGCAGAGGACGGTCCCAAGAGACCCAGTACTTC. This sequence encodes CATSRGRSQETQYF.

The V and J genes are TRBV27 and TRBJ2-1; 7 positions agree with TRBD2. Germline V gives CDR1 MNHEY, CDR2 SMNVEV (reference sequence). V lost 5 bases, J lost 6 bases, and 4 bases stayed unmatched. This CDR3 comprises 13 residues. CDR3 in amino acids: CASSPLAVNEQFF. In DNA, the CDR3 is TGTGCCAGCAGTCCCCTAGCGGTCAATGAGCAGTTCTTC.

Concerning this clonotype itself: A much larger clonotype is one base distant, so this may be a read error. The chain employs TRBV14 and TRBJ2-1; D gene uncertain. Germline lookup yields CDR1 SGHDN and CDR2 FVKESK. CDR3 length equals 13 residues. The CDR3 region has the DNA TGTGCCAGCTGCCAAGATCATTGGCGTGCGCAGTTCTTC. Translating gives CASCQDHWRAQFF.

This clonotype was seen ten or more times. This chain links TRBV4-3 with TRBJ2-7; a weak D match, TRBD2 (5 bases). The ends were cut back, 0 bases at V and 12 bases at J, with 24 bases in the middle. This CDR3 spans 16 amino acids. Germline CDR1 LGHNA, CDR2 YSLEER. CDR3 in amino acids: CASSQDLGEGQDVPYF. The CDR3, as DNA: TGCGCCAGCAGCCAAGATCTGGGCGAGGGCCAAGATGTCCCGTACTTC.

This clonotype was observed many times. The V gene is TRBV27, the J gene TRBJ1-5; D remains ambiguous. The V end lost 4 bases, the J end lost 0 bases, and 10 bases lay between the germline ends. The CDR3 sequence is 15 residues long. In germline, CDR1 is MNHEY, CDR2 SMNVEV (reference sequence). The CDR3 region is CASSYRTDSNQPQHF. DNA of the CDR3: TGTGCCAGCAGTTATAGGACGGATAGCAATCAGCCCCAGCATTTT.

This clonotype was picked up many times. The gene calls are TRBV11-2 and TRBJ2-3, with TRBD1 as a possible D gene (6 bases). The CDR3 consists of 15 residues. Germline CDR1 is SGHAT and CDR2 is FQNNGV. V gave up 5 bases and J gave up 2 bases, with 14 bases separating them. This chain's CDR3 is CASSAYRDFTDTQYF. The DNA of the CDR3 is TGTGCCAGCAGCGCCTACAGGGATTTCACAGATACGCAGTATTTT. Full variable domain (rest looked up from reference TRBV11-2 and TRBJ2-3): EAGVAQSPRYKIIEKRQSVAFWCNPISGHATLYWYQQILGQGPKLLIQFQNNGVVDDSQLPKDRFSAERLKGVDSTLKIQPAKLEDSAVYLCASSAYRDFTDTQYFGPGTRLTVL.

The rearrangement joins TRBV20-1 to TRBJ1-1, with unresolved D. Germline CDR1 is DFQATT and CDR2 is SNEGSKA (reference sequence). CDR3 length: 14 residues. V was cut by 6 bases and J by 4 bases, with 18 bases left in between. The CDR3 nucleotides are TGCAGTGCCCGGTTAGAGGGATGGGGCACTGAAGCTTTCTTT. Amino acids: CSARLEGWGTEAFF.

At least ten counts were recorded for this clonotype. V is TRBV20-1 and J is TRBJ1-6; 9 bases align to TRBD1. This CDR3 comprises 16 residues. Germline V gene lookup returns CDR1 DFQATT and CDR2 SNEGSKA (reference sequence). J gave up 7 bases and V 6 bases, and 13 bases lay outside the gene matches. Here the CDR3 reads CSAHKRPGTGNSPLHF. As DNA, the CDR3 is TGCAGTGCCCATAAACGTCCAGGGACAGGGAATTCACCCCTCCACTTT.

This clonotype was seen at least ten times. V and J are TRBV5-1 and TRBJ2-1; no clear D gene. The CDR3 runs 13 residues. The V and J ends lost 0 bases and 10 bases respectively, with 11 bases between them. Germline V gives CDR1 SGHRS, CDR2 YFSETQ. The CDR3 DNA sequence: TGCGCCAGCAGCTTGGAGTCTTCCCGGGAGCAGTTCTTC. Translation: CASSLESSREQFF. Combining the CDR3 with reference TRBV5-1 and TRBJ2-1 gives the whole variable domain KAGVTQTPRYLIKTRGQQVTLSCSPISGHRSVSWYQQTPGQGLQFLFEYFSETQRNKGNFPGRFSGRQFSNSRSEMNVSTLELGDSALYLCASSLESSREQFFGPGTRLTVL.